This T cell receptor (beta chain) was observed in a study of cytomegalovirus exposure and HLA in healthy donors. Study observations and caveats: The authors later found TCR association rates varying by HLA locus, with DRB1 most and HLA-C fewest. Through in vitro validation, three CMV-associated chains were shown to be specific for CMV antigens. Analyzed later, most CMV-associated TCR beta chains appeared HLA-restricted.

The V and J ends lost 6 bases and 6 bases respectively, with 17 bases between them. The CDR3 length is 14 residues. Germline CDR1 is MNHEY and CDR2 is SVGAGI. On this clone: Antigen unknown.

The PCR made use of 60 Vbeta and 13 Jbeta primers. Generated by immunoSEQ multiplex PCR, the TCRdb table keeps only in-frame clones and is missing some. Of some 96,000 clones in the sample, around 73% were seen once. V gene TRBV6-5 combines with J gene TRBJ1-2; D is possibly TRBD1 (6 bases). This receptor was taken from a woman in her fifties or sixties in good health and CMV-seronegative. The specimen sequenced was PBMCs. The CDR3 DNA is TGTGCCAGCAGGGACAGAAGAACGGTGGATGGCTACACCTTC. It is translated as CASRDRRTVDGYTF.